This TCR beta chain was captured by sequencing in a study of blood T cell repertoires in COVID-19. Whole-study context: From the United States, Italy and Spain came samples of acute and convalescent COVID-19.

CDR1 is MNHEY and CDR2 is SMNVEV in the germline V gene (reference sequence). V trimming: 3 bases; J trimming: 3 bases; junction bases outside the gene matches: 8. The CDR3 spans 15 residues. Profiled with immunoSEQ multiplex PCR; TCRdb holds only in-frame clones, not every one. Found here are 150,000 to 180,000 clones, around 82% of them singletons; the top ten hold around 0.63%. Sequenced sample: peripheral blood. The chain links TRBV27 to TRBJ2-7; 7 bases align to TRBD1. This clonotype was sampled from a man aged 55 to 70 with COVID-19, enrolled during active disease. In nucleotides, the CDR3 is TGTGCCAGCAGTTTTTCGGGACAGATAAACTACGAGCAGTACTTC. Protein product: CASSFSGQINYEQYF.